This TCR beta chain was identified during a study of blood T cell repertoires in COVID-19 (dated by TCRdb to about 2020). For the study in its entirety: Collaborator samples came from the United States, Italy and Spain and covered acute and convalescent phases of COVID-19. The prospective study material was composed of cDNA or gDNA derived from T cells, B-cell-depleted T cells, or PBMCs. Subjects who had been exposed to COVID-19, were actively infected with it, or had recovered from it provided the deeply sampled blood TCRbeta repertoires that made up the dataset. A de-identified subject ID, COVID-19 status, age in years and sex were almost always included in the sample metadata. The repertoires were released in a freely available public database meant as a resource for research on the immune response to SARS-CoV-2. Samples were obtained from the ongoing ImmuneRACE study (first 160 participants) and from about 1,300 subjects provided by 6 global collaborators. HLA class I and class II types, where available, came from metadata supplied by the sample provider rather than from assay-based typing. What the study reported, not specific to this receptor: The quantity of clinical and demographic metadata differed by source and by participant and was supplied without curation.

The collaborating institutions used their own protocols to collect whole blood in K2EDTA tubes. For TCRbeta analysis, collaborators shipped samples as frozen whole blood, isolated PBMCs, or DNA extracted from either of those sample types. TCRbeta CDR3 regions were amplified from genomic DNA using the immunoSEQ Assay, a bias-controlled multiplex PCR. In the original analysis: The number of nucleated cells in each sample was estimated by amplification of reference gene primers within the assay. To quantify the absolute abundance of each unique TCRbeta CDR3 rearrangement, sequence reads were collapsed and filtered. For each sample, productive Simpson clonality was calculated as the square root of Simpson's diversity index across productive rearrangements. TCRdb limited this immuneACCESS table to in-frame rearrangements with V and J called. A share of clones is missing; checked studies link under half to unresolved V genes, and the rest is unexplained. The DNA gave D and trimming, while V, J and clone size come from that table. This sample has about 210,000 clones in its table, and roughly 80% of those were observed once. Clones ranked in the top ten supply 7.2% of the sample.

Regarding this clone: This clone's antigen is unknown. The sample holds no much larger clone one base away, and base qualities are not on file.

The germline V gene encodes CDR1 KGHDR and CDR2 SFDVKD. At the junction V is shortened by 4 bases and J by 5 bases; bases outside the gene matches: 3. The CDR3 holds 15 amino acids from the cysteine to the phenylalanine. This entry keeps only the CDR3 DNA: 45 bases, framed from base 1. This sequence was found in a woman in her 70s with acute or convalescent COVID-19. Sequencing input: peripheral blood. The chain is made from TRBV24-1 and TRBJ2-5; 13 bases in the middle match TRBD2. CDR3 region: CATSDQGLAGETQYF. The DNA sequence is given as TGTGCCACCAGTGACCAGGGACTAGCGGGGGAGACCCAGTACTTC.